This T cell receptor beta chain was recorded in a study of shared clonotypes between healthy human individuals (dated by TCRdb to the early 2020s). General notes on the study: Three men and two women, aged 18 to 49 years, made up the cohort. To estimate repertoire size and how much clonotypes are shared between individuals, the study performed deep sequencing of blood TCR repertoires from about five healthy adults. For each donor, CD4 naive and CD4 memory were each run on three plates, CD8 naive on two plates, and CD8 memory on one plate. To increase sequencing depth and limit assay-specific biases, TCR repertoire library preparation and sequencing were carried out by different laboratories using diverse techniques. Each donor's leukapheresis produced roughly between about 0.8 and 8.9 billion PBMCs.

The donors were healthy, HIV-negative adults with no recently reported acute infections or vaccinations. All donors were Caucasian adults living in Nashville, Tennessee, USA. CD4+ T cells were enriched through magnetic negative selection, after which naive cells were positively selected on CD45RA and the remaining negative fraction served as the memory subset. Blood was collected by leukapheresis, and PBMCs were isolated by Ficoll-Histopaque density gradient centrifugation and then cryopreserved in liquid nitrogen vapor phase. Purity and quantity of every magnetically sorted T cell population were checked by analytical flow cytometry. Each sorted fraction had its genomic DNA isolated and then quantified by UV absorbance on a Nanodrop 2000c. TCR CDR3 regions were amplified from genomic DNA by multiplex PCR using the deep immunoSEQ assay. Genomic DNA extracted from each cell subset was distributed evenly over all wells of several immunoSEQ 96-well plates, and each plate served as one replicate. For sorted subsets, approximately 200 ng of genomic DNA, equivalent to some 30,000 T cell genomes, went into each replicate PCR. Purified libraries were quantified with a Qubit 3.0 fluorometer, sized on a Bioanalyzer 2100, and re-quantified with the KAPA Library Quantification kit. Each immunoSEQ 96-well plate was sequenced on its own single-read 150-cycle Illumina NextSeq 550 flow cell. Concerning the study's data processing: Because only junctional sequences without quality scores were contained in the immunoSEQ output, filtering matching that applied to full-length reads could not be performed. To assign V/J genes and CDR3, sequences were annotated against IMGT germline references using PyIR, a Python wrapper for IgBLAST v1.9. Any read was removed if the V/J assignment was weak (E-value above 1e-6), the CDR3 was missing, or the read contained stop codons, out-of-frame junctions, or ambiguous translated residues. V3J clonotypes were defined by identical inferred V gene, J gene, and CDR3 amino acid sequence. Percentage overlap between repertoires was computed as shared unique clonotypes divided by the size of the smaller repertoire. Three approaches were used to assess repertoire richness: RTK rarefaction, the Chao1 estimator, and Recon v2.1 estimates of unobserved clonotypes. Generation probabilities were computed with OLGA for all TCRbeta clonotypes obtained by the gDNA method from several donors. TCRdb provides this immuneACCESS table in a form limited to in-frame rearrangements. Some clones are lacking; in checked studies, under half of them reflect an unresolved V gene, and why the rest are absent is not known. V and J calls and clone size are those listed in that table; D and trimming were worked out from the DNA. In all, the sample holds 2 million to 2.5 million clones, and just under 95% of those were seen once. The top ten constitute 0.37% of the sample.

On the study overall, not on this receptor specifically: Sampling was restricted to blood, and TCR repertoires in tissue are likely to differ from TCR repertoires in blood. Because the study included a small number of donors, the genetic and exposure-history diversity represented was limited. Even with the large sequencing depth, rarefaction of the sorted-subset datasets indicated that sequencing was incomplete. Sharing across a few donors was observed for 4.5% to 6.5% of naive CD4, over 3% of naive CD8, 2% to 2.5% of memory CD4, and around 0.4% of memory CD8 clonotypes. Based on pairwise subsampling, the degree of clonotype sharing among donors was expected to be affected by sequencing depth. Compared with non-shared clonotypes, clonotypes shared by all four sorted-subset donors had higher generation probabilities. Estimated clonotype richness was generally larger for naive than for memory subsets.

Comment on this clone: The clone's antigen remains unknown. Nothing much larger sits one base from this clone, and base qualities are not available.

Specimen: naive CD4+ T cells from PBMCs. The meaning of the sample's cell subset or site label: CD45RA+ positively selected. The TCR sequence derives from a man between 18 and 29 years old in good health. Some clones in this sample may be carry-over from other donors' samples.

The nucleotides are TGCGCCAGCAGCCAACGGCACCCCCCCGGACAGGCAAATCAGCCCCAGCATTTT. It codes for CASSQRHPPGQANQPQHF. The sequence is built from TRBV4-1 and TRBJ1-5, and 7 bases in between align with TRBD1. The junction shows trimming of 2 bases on V and 4 bases on J, and the gene matches do not reach 14 bases of it. CDR1 and CDR2, per the germline V gene, are MGHRA and YSYEKL. Including the terminal cysteine and phenylalanine, the CDR3 comprises 18 residues. The DNA shown is the 54-base CDR3, in frame from base 1.